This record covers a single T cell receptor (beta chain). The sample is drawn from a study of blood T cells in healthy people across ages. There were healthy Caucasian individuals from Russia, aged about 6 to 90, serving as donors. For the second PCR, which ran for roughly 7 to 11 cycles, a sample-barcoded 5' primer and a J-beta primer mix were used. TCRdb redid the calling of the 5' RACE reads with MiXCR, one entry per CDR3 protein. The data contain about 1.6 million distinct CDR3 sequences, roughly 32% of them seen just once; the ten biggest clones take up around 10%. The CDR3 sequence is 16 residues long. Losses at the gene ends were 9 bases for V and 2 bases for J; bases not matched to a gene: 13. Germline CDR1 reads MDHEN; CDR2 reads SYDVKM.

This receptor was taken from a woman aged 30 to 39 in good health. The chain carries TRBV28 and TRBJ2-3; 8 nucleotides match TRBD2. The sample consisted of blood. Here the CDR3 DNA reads TGTGCCAGTTCGGGGGAGCGGGAGAGATTCACAGATACGCAGTATTTT. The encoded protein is CASSGERERFTDTQYF.